This entry describes one T cell receptor beta chain. Germline CDR1 is KGHDR and CDR2 is SFDVKD. This CDR3 has 15 residues. V lost 3 bases, J lost 4 bases, and 14 bases lay in between. The sample is drawn from a study of blood T cells in healthy people across ages. A J-beta primer mix and a sample-barcoded 5' primer were used in a second PCR of roughly 7 to 12 cycles. TCRdb ran MiXCR on the 5' RACE reads and lists one entry per CDR3 protein. The data show more than 650,000 distinct CDR3 sequences, approximately 24% seen once. The same sample was also used in a study of T cells of mothers and their children.

What was sequenced was blood. The clonotype comes from a boy under 18 in good health. The rearrangement joins TRBV24-1 to TRBJ1-2; TRBD1 is a possible D gene (5 bases). As DNA, the CDR3 is TGTGCCACCAGTGATCCCGGGGCTCCTATCTATGGCTACACCTTC. Amino acid sequence: CATSDPGAPIYGYTF.